The sequence of this T cell receptor (beta chain) was determined in a study of T cells after yellow fever vaccination. This clonotype was seen more than once but under ten times. Antigen: not known. CDR3 length equals 11 residues. CDR1 and CDR2 from the germline V gene are SQVTM and ANQGSEA. Trimming shortened V by 7 bases and J by 5 bases, and 11 bases separated the two germline ends. TCRdb fed the 5' RACE reads into MiXCR, producing one record per CDR3 protein. Of 250,000 to 400,000 distinct CDR3 sequences listed, 4.1% were seen once; the top ten hold approximately 25%. Whole-study findings and limits: Post-booster repertoires contained most primary-vaccination clones again (approximately 95% CD4, around 88% CD8).

The material sequenced was PBMCs, taken 5 days after the yellow fever booster vaccination. The chain carries TRBV29-1 and TRBJ1-1, with D possibly matching TRBD1 (5 bases). This receptor was taken from a young man who received the YFV17D yellow fever vaccine. CDR3 in amino acids: CSDQGMTEAFF. CDR3 DNA: TGCAGCGACCAGGGTATGACTGAAGCTTTCTTT.